This T cell receptor beta chain was identified during a study of T-cell reconstitution after alpha-beta-depleted transplantation in children (TCRdb year 2016). A note on the overall study: The study quantitatively tracked T-cell immune reconstitution after TCRalphabeta/CD19-depleted allogeneic hematopoietic cell transplantation in children using TCR repertoire profiling. On the study overall, not on this receptor specifically: Over subsequent months, a decline in hyperexpanded clone frequencies was noted, and after one year, T-cell counts and TCRbeta diversity were mostly ascribed to newly produced T cells. In some patients, high TCRbeta diversity at day 60 was attributed to recipient T cells and intrathymic progenitors that had survived conditioning. The apparently early recovery of alphabetaT-cell counts about two months after transplant reportedly depended on only several hundred rapidly expanded clones that came from non-depleted graft cells.

Trimming accounts for 6 bases at V and 4 bases at J, while the number of junction bases matched to no gene is 17. The CDR3 covers 17 residues, taking in both the cysteine and the phenylalanine. CDR3 DNA only is kept here, 51 bases in frame from base 1. CDR1 DFQATT and CDR2 SNEGSKA are derived from the germline V gene (reference sequence). The library came from PCR. Reads for this sample came from an Illumina HiSeq 2500. To normalize quantification of the TCRbeta repertoire, the TCR libraries were built with molecular barcoding that relied on unique molecular identifiers. Through fastp at Q25 and MiXCR, TCRdb rebuilt clones from the public reads, retaining in-frame beta chains. One record per CDR3 amino acid sequence lists the most common genes and DNA. The sample records some 95,000 distinct CDR3 sequences, about a quarter of which are singletons. The top ten clones comprise over 20% of the sample.

This clonotype was found many times. Which antigen it targets is not known. The record has no base qualities; no much larger clone is one base away. The intended sense of this specimen's treatment or condition label: allogeneic hematopoietic cell transplantation with graft depleted of TCRalphabeta T cells and CD19 B cells. The children who served as transplant recipients had been given grafts of TCRalphabeta/CD19-depleted allogeneic hematopoietic cells. The sequencing used PBMCs, collected before TCRalphabeta/CD19-depleted stem cell transplant. Recombination joined TRBV20-1 with TRBJ2-1, with 8 middle bases fitting TRBD1. The sequence was collected from a boy aged 2 to 9 with acute lymphoblastic leukemia, due to receive a stem cell transplant. At the DNA level, the sequence is TGCAGTGCCGTCCGCTTGTGGACAGGGCTTGGGTACAATGAGCAGTTCTTC. It specifies CSAVRLWTGLGYNEQFF.